Listed below are T cell receptor beta chains from one sample, sequenced in a study of follicular helper T cells after annual influenza vaccination. Some clones are missing from TCRdb's copy, which holds only in-frame ones; the method was immunoSEQ multiplex PCR. The sample lists 6,000 to 9,500 clones; approximately 82% were seen once. The specimen was CXCR5+ CD38- circulating T follicular helper cells from blood, collected 7 days after influenza vaccination. Receptors originate from an adult who received the influenza vaccine. Both conserved end residues are part of each CDR3. Fields, in order: V gene, CDR3 length, D gene, J gene, CDR3 protein. A D gene is named only where the DNA matches it firmly.

V gene: TRBV7-3; CDR3 length: 14; D gene: TRBD1; J gene: TRBJ2-1; CDR3 protein: CASSPTGGKNEQFF
V gene: TRBV7-9; CDR3 length: 13; D gene: TRBD1; J gene: TRBJ1-2; CDR3 protein: CASSPGTGRGYTF
V gene: TRBV7-2; CDR3 length: 15; D gene: NA; J gene: TRBJ1-1; CDR3 protein: CASSQGRGRGTEAFF
V gene: TRBV29-1; CDR3 length: 15; D gene: TRBD1; J gene: TRBJ1-4; CDR3 protein: CSVGGQGSANEKLFF
V gene: TRBV10-2; CDR3 length: 16; D gene: NA; J gene: TRBJ1-6; CDR3 protein: CASREDLSSYNSPLHF
V gene: TRBV9; CDR3 length: 14; D gene: NA; J gene: TRBJ2-7; CDR3 protein: CASSVGPRSYEQYF
V gene: TRBV7-8; CDR3 length: 15; D gene: TRBD1; J gene: TRBJ2-7; CDR3 protein: CASSPRQGLSYEQYF
V gene: TRBV5-1; CDR3 length: 13; D gene: NA; J gene: TRBJ1-2; CDR3 protein: CASSSRWDYGYTF
V gene: TRBV27; CDR3 length: 14; D gene: NA; J gene: TRBJ2-1; CDR3 protein: CASSLPAGQGEQFF
V gene: TRBV20-1; CDR3 length: 10; D gene: NA; J gene: TRBJ2-7; CDR3 protein: CSAAPGEQYF
V gene: TRBV19; CDR3 length: 15; D gene: NA; J gene: TRBJ1-1; CDR3 protein: CASKDRGTRGGEAFF
V gene: TRBV18; CDR3 length: 15; D gene: NA; J gene: TRBJ2-1; CDR3 protein: CASSPSSRAHNEQFF
V gene: TRBV5-4; CDR3 length: 14; D gene: TRBD2; J gene: TRBJ2-5; CDR3 protein: CASSSTRGGETQYF
V gene: TRBV6-6; CDR3 length: 15; D gene: NA; J gene: TRBJ2-7; CDR3 protein: CASSYSTGAPYEQYF
V gene: TRBV6-1; CDR3 length: 15; D gene: TRBD1; J gene: TRBJ2-7; CDR3 protein: CASSERDRGGYEQYF
V gene: TRBV28; CDR3 length: 12; D gene: NA; J gene: TRBJ2-7; CDR3 protein: CASSLDGYEQYF
V gene: TRBV5-4; CDR3 length: 18; D gene: NA; J gene: TRBJ2-5; CDR3 protein: CASSLFGTLGHGEETQYF
V gene: TRBV5-5; CDR3 length: 14; D gene: NA; J gene: TRBJ2-5; CDR3 protein: CASTLGRGTETQYF
V gene: TRBV6-6; CDR3 length: 15; D gene: NA; J gene: TRBJ1-2; CDR3 protein: CASTIVGSENYGYTF
V gene: TRBV5-6; CDR3 length: 14; D gene: NA; J gene: TRBJ2-7; CDR3 protein: CASSRQRGTYEQYF
V gene: TRBV2; CDR3 length: 13; D gene: NA; J gene: TRBJ2-1; CDR3 protein: CASKESSYNEQFF
V gene: TRBV29-1; CDR3 length: 14; D gene: TRBD2; J gene: TRBJ2-7; CDR3 protein: CSARLAGGSYEQYF